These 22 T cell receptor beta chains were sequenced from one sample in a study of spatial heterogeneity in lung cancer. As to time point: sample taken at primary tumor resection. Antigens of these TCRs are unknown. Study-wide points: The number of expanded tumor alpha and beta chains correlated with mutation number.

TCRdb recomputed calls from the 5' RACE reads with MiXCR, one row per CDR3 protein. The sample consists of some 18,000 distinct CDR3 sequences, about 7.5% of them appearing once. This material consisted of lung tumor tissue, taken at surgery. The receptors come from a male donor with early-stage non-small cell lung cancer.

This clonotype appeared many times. The CDR3 is CASSLGYYEQYF. The CDR3 DNA is TGTGCCAGCAGCCTGGGATACTACGAGCAGTACTTC. The V call is TRBV7-2, the J call TRBJ2-7; D is ambiguous. The germline gives CDR1 SGHTA, CDR2 FQGNSA. This CDR3 spans 12 amino acids. V shed 5 bases and J shed 3 bases, with 8 bases lying between them.

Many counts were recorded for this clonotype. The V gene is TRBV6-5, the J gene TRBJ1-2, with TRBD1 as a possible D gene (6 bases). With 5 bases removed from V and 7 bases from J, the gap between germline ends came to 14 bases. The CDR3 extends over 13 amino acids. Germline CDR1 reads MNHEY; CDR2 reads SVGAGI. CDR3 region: CASSDGTSRGYTF. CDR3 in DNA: TGTGCCAGCAGTGATGGGACATCCCGTGGCTACACCTTC.

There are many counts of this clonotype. The CDR3 nucleotides read TGTGCCAGCTCCGGTGGGGTAGCTAACTATGGCTACACCTTC. It is translated as CASSGGVANYGYTF. The chain combines TRBV28 with TRBJ1-2; D is unclear. The CDR3 contains 14 residues. Looked up from germline, CDR1 is MDHEN and CDR2 is SYDVKM. Deletions cut 8 bases from V and 0 bases from J, with 13 bases between.

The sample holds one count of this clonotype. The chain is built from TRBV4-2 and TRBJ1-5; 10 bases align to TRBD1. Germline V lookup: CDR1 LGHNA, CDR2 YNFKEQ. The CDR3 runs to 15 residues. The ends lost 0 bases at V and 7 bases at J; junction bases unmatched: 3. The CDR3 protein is CASSQDWTGGQPQHF. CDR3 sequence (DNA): TGTGCCAGCAGCCAAGACTGGACAGGGGGGCAGCCCCAGCATTTT.

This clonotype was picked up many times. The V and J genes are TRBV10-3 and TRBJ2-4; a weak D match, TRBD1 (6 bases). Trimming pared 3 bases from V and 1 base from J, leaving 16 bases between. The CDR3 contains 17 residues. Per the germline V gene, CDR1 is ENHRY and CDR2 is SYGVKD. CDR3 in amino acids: CAISDGTTFLAKNIQYF. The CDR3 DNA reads TGTGCCATCAGTGACGGGACAACCTTCCTCGCCAAAAACATTCAGTACTTC.

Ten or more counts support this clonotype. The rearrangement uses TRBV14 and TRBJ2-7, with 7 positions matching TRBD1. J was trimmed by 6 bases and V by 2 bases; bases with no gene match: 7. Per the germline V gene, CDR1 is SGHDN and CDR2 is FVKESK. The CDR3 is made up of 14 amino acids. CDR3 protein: CASSQYTGAGEQYF. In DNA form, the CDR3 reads TGTGCCAGCAGCCAATATACAGGGGCAGGCGAGCAGTACTTC.

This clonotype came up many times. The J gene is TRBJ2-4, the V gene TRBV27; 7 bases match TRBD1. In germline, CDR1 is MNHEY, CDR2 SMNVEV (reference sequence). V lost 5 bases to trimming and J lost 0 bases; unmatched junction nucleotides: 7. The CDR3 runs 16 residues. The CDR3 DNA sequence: TGTGCCAGCAGTCCACAGGGGATACTAGCCAAAAACATTCAGTACTTC. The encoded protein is CASSPQGILAKNIQYF.

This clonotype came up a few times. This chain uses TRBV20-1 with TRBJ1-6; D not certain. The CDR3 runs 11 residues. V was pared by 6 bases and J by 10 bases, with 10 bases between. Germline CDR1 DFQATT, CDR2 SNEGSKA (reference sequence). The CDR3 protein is CSARDGSPLHF. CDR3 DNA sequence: TGCAGTGCCCGCGATGGCTCACCCCTCCACTTT.

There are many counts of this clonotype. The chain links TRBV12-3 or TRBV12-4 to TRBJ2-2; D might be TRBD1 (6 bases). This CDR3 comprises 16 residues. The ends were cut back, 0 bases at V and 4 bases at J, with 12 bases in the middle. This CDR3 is CASSLAHGQFTGELFF. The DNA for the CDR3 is TGTGCCAGCAGTTTAGCGCACGGACAGTTCACCGGGGAGCTGTTTTTT.

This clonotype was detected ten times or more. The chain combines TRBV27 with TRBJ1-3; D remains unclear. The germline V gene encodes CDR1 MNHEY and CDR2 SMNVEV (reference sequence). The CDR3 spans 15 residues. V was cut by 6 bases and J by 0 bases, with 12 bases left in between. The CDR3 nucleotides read TGTGCCAGCAGACAATCTGGGTTCTCTGGAAACACCATATATTTT. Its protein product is CASRQSGFSGNTIYF.

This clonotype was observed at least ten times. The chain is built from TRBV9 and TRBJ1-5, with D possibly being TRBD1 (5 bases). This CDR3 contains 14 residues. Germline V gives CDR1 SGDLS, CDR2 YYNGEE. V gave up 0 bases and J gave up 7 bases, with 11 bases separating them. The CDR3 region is CASSVDGARQPQHF. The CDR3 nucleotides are TGTGCCAGCAGCGTAGACGGGGCGCGGCAGCCCCAGCATTTT.

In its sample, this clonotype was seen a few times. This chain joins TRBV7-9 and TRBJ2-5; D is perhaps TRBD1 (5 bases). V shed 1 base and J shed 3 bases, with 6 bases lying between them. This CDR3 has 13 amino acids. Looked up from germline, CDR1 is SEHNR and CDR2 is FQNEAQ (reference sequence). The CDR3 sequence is CASSLGQKETQYF. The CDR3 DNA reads TGTGCCAGCAGCTTAGGACAGAAAGAGACCCAGTACTTC.

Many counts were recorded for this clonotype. CDR3 sequence: CASSYPHGAGNQPQHF. DNA of the CDR3: TGTGCCAGCAGTTACCCACACGGGGCCGGAAATCAGCCCCAGCATTTT. This chain links TRBV6-6 with TRBJ1-5, with D possibly being TRBD1 (5 bases). The CDR3 is made up of 16 amino acids. Trimming took 2 bases from V and 4 from J, leaving 15 bases between them. Germline V gives CDR1 MNHNY, CDR2 SVGAGI (reference sequence).

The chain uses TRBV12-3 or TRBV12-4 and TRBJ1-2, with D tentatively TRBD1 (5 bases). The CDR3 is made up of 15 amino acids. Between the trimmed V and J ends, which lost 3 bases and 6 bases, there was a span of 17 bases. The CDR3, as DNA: TGTGCCAGCAGTTTGTGGGGGATCAGCTCGGATGGCTACACCTTC. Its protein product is CASSLWGISSDGYTF.

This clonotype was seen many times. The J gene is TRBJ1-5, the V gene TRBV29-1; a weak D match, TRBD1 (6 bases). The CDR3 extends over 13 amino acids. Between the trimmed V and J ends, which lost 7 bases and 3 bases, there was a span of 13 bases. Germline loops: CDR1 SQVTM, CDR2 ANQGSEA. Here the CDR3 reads CSAGGGFNQPQHF. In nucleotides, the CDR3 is TGCAGCGCCGGGGGCGGTTTCAATCAGCCCCAGCATTTT. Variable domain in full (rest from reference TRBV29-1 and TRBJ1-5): SAVISQKPSRDICQRGTSLTIQCQVDSQVTMMFWYRQQPGQSLTLIATANQGSEATYESGFVIDKFPISRPNLTFSTLTVSNMSPEDSSIYLCSAGGGFNQPQHFGDGTRLSIL.

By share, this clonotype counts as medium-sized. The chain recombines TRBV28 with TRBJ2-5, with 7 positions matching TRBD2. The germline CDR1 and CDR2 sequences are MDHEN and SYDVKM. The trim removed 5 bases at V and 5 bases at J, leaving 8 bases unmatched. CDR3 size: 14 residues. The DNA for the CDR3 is TGTGCCAGCAGTCCCCCGGGGGGAGGGGAGACCCAGTACTTC. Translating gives CASSPPGGGETQYF.

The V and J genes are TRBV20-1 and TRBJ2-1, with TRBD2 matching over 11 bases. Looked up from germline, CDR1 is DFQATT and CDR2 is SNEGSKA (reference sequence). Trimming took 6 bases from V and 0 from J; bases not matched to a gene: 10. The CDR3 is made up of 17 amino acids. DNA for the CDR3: TGCAGTGCGCGAAGACCTAGCGGGGGGAGCTCCTACAATGAGCAGTTCTTC. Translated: CSARRPSGGSSYNEQFF.

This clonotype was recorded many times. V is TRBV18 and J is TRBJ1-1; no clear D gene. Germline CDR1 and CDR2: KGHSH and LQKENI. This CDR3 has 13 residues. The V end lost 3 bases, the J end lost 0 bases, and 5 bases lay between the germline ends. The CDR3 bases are TGTGCCAGCTCACCCGGGATGAACACTGAAGCTTTCTTT. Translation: CASSPGMNTEAFF. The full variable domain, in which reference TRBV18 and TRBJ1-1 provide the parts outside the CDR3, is NAGVMQNPRHLVRRRGQEARLRCSPMKGHSHVYWYRQLPEEGLKFMVYLQKENIIDESGMPKERFSAEFPKEGPSILRIQQVVRGDSAAYFCASSPGMNTEAFFGQGTRLTVV.

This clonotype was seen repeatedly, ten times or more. DNA for the CDR3: TGCGCCAGCTCAAGGGGGGACCTCCAAGAGACCCAGTACTTC. This encodes CASSRGDLQETQYF. J is TRBJ2-5 and V is TRBV5-1; TRBD1 or TRBD2 may be the D gene (6 bases each). Trimming left V 7 bases short and J 1 base short, with 14 bases between. Germline values: CDR1 SGHRS, CDR2 YFSETQ. This CDR3 comprises 14 residues. The variable domain in full, completed from reference TRBV5-1 and TRBJ2-5, reads KAGVTQTPRYLIKTRGQQVTLSCSPISGHRSVSWYQQTPGQGLQFLFEYFSETQRNKGNFPGRFSGRQFSNSRSEMNVSTLELGDSALYLCASSRGDLQETQYFGPGTRLLVL.

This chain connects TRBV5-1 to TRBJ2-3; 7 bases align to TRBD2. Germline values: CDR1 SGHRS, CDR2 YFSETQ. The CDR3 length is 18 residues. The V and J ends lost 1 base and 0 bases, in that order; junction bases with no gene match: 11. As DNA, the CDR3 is TGCGCCAGCAGCTTGAGACCCTTAGCGGGTTCGAGCACAGATACGCAGTATTTT. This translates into CASSLRPLAGSSTDTQYF.

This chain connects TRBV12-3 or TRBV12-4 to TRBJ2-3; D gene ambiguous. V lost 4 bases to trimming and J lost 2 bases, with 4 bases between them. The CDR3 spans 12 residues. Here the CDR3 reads CASSSNTDTQYF. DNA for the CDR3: TGTGCCAGCAGTTCCAACACAGATACGCAGTATTTT.

The CDR3 is CASSHDRAQETQYF. Here the CDR3 DNA reads TGTGCCAGCAGCCACGACCGGGCCCAAGAGACCCAGTACTTC. The V call is TRBV11-3, the J call TRBJ2-5, with D uncertain. Trimming stripped 5 bases from V and 1 base from J, with 11 bases between. The CDR3 runs 14 residues. Germline loops: CDR1 SGHNT, CDR2 YENEEA.